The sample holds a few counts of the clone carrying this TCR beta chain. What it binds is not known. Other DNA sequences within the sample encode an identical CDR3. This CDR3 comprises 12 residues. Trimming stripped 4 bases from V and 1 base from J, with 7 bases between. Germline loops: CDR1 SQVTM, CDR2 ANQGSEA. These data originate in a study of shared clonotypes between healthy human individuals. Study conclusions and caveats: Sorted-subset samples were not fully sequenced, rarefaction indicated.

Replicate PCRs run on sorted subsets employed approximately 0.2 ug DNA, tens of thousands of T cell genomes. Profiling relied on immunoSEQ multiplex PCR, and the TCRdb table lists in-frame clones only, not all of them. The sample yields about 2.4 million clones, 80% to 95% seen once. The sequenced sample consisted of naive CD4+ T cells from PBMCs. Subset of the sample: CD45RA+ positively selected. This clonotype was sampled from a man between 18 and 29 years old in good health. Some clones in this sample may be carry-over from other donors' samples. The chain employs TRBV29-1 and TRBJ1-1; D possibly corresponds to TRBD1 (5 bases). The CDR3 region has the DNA TGCAGCGTTGTGAGGGGGAACACTGAAGCTTTCTTT. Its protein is CSVVRGNTEAFF.